The rows below give T cell receptor beta chains drawn from one sample of a study of blood T cell repertoires in COVID-19. TCRdb's copy holds only in-frame clones and misses some; the assay was immunoSEQ multiplex PCR. The repertoire holds around 400,000 clones, roughly four fifths seen once, with about 5% in the top ten. The sequencing input was PBMCs or T cells enriched from blood (not recorded which). These receptors all come from a woman between 45 and 60 years old who had recovered from COVID-19. Both conserved end residues are part of each CDR3. Each record gives: V gene, J gene, clone size, D gene, CDR3 DNA, CDR3 protein. The D gene is left open where the match is weak. Clone size, where shown, is once, few, many, or a class for clones that have expanded.

TRBV19	TRBJ2-5	NA	NA	TGTGCCAGTACCGCCGGGGACCAAGAGACCCAGTACTTC	CASTAGDQETQYF
TRBV2	TRBJ1-4	NA	TRBD1	TGTGCCAGCAGTCTCGACAGGGCTAATGAAAAACTGTTTTTT	CASSLDRANEKLFF
TRBV10-3	TRBJ2-3	NA	TRBD1	TGTGCCATCAGGAAGGGACAGGGGGTGGCAGATACGCAGTATTTT	CAIRKGQGVADTQYF
TRBV7-2	TRBJ1-2	once	TRBD1	TGTGCCAGCAGCTTAGCGGGACAGGGGGGATCTAACTATGGCTACACCTTC	CASSLAGQGGSNYGYTF
TRBV6-1	TRBJ1-1	few	NA	TGTGCCAGCAGTGAAGGAACAGGGTTTAACACTGAAGCTTTCTTT	CASSEGTGFNTEAFF
TRBV12-3/TRBV12-4	TRBJ1-3	NA	NA	TGTGCCAGCAGTCGCCCCAGGGGAAACACCATATATTTT	CASSRPRGNTIYF
TRBV18	TRBJ2-3	NA	NA	TGTGCCAGCTCACCACTTCTCGCAGGCACAGATACGCAGTATTTT	CASSPLLAGTDTQYF
TRBV7-2	TRBJ1-2	NA	TRBD1	TGTGCCAGCAGCTTAGACAGGGGAGATTATGGCTACACCTTC	CASSLDRGDYGYTF
TRBV4-3	TRBJ2-3	NA	NA	TGCGCCAGCAGCCAAGGTCTTCAGGGGAGTACGGCAGATACGCAGTATTTT	CASSQGLQGSTADTQYF
TRBV23-1	TRBJ1-4	NA	NA	TGCGCCAGCAGCCGCGGAGAACATAATGAAAAACTGTTTTTT	CASSRGEHNEKLFF
TRBV4-2	TRBJ2-5	NA	TRBD2	TGTGCCAGCAGCCAAGATGTTTCGAGCGGGGGAAGGGGAGAGACCCAGTACTTC	CASSQDVSSGGRGETQYF
TRBV2	TRBJ1-1	few	TRBD1	TGTGCCAGCAGTGGGGGACAGACGAACACTGAAGCTTTCTTT	CASSGGQTNTEAFF
TRBV2	TRBJ2-3	NA	NA	TGTGCCAGCAGTGAAGCGGGAGTTACGCGCGATACGCAGTATTTT	CASSEAGVTRDTQYF
TRBV5-6	TRBJ1-1	NA	TRBD1	TGTGCCAGCAGCTTGAGACAGGGATGGGGGTTGGACACTGAAGCTTTCTTT	CASSLRQGWGLDTEAFF
TRBV5-1	TRBJ1-2	NA	NA	TGCGCCAGCAGCACTGGAGGGTCGGGGTTCAGCTATGGCTACACCTTC	CASSTGGSGFSYGYTF
TRBV11-3	TRBJ1-3	NA	NA	TGTGCCAGCAGCTTAGGAGGGGGCTCTGGAAACACCATATATTTT	CASSLGGGSGNTIYF
TRBV2	TRBJ2-7	once	NA	TGTGCCAGCAGTGCTAGGGAGAACTACGAGCAGTACTTC	CASSARENYEQYF
TRBV20-1	TRBJ1-2	NA	TRBD1	TGCAGTGCTAGTGACAGGGGGCGTGACTATGGCTACACCTTC	CSASDRGRDYGYTF
TRBV7-9	TRBJ2-7	NA	TRBD2	TGTGCCAGCAGCTTTCAAGCGGGAAGGGACGAGCAGTACTTC	CASSFQAGRDEQYF
TRBV5-8	TRBJ2-5	once	NA	TGTGCCAGCAGCTTGGACGGTGAGACCCAGTACTTC	CASSLDGETQYF
TRBV5-6	TRBJ1-4	NA	TRBD1	TGTGCCAGCAGCAGGGACAGGGGAGAAAAACTGTTTTTT	CASSRDRGEKLFF
TRBV5-1	TRBJ1-2	few	NA	TGCGCCAGCAGCTTGGATCCAAACAGCTATGGCTACACCTTC	CASSLDPNSYGYTF
TRBV6-2/TRBV6-3	TRBJ2-5	NA	TRBD2	TGTGCCAGCAGTCCACGGCGGGGGATCCAAGAGACCCAGTACTTC	CASSPRRGIQETQYF
TRBV14	TRBJ2-1	NA	NA	TGTGCCAGCAGTGCGAGGGCGGACTACAATGAGCAGTTCTTC	CASSARADYNEQFF
TRBV5-1	TRBJ1-2	once	NA	TGCGCCAGCGCGACCTTACAGGGAGCTAACTATGGCTACACCTTC	CASATLQGANYGYTF
TRBV29-1	TRBJ2-5	NA	TRBD1	TGCAGCGGTGGAGGACAGGGGGAGACCCAGTACTTC	CSGGGQGETQYF
TRBV9	TRBJ2-7	NA	TRBD2	TGTGCCAGCAGCGTAGATGGGAGCGGGAGTGGGACCTACGAGCAGTACTTC	CASSVDGSGSGTYEQYF
TRBV5-5	TRBJ2-3	NA	TRBD2	TGTGCCAGCAGTTTTCTAGCGGGAGTCACAGATACGCAGTATTTT	CASSFLAGVTDTQYF
TRBV15	TRBJ2-2	few	TRBD1	TGTGCCACCAGCAGTACCTTAGGGACAGGGCCGAACACCGGGGAGCTGTTTTTT	CATSSTLGTGPNTGELFF
TRBV6-5	TRBJ1-5	NA	NA	TGTGCCAGCAGTTCGCGGGGGCCAAGTCAGCCCCAGCATTTT	CASSSRGPSQPQHF
TRBV12-3/TRBV12-4	TRBJ1-1	NA	NA	TGTGCCAGCAGTTTTACTTTCACTGAAGCTTTCTTT	CASSFTFTEAFF
TRBV11-1	TRBJ1-3	few	NA	TGTGCCAGCAGCCCAGGACAAGGAAACACCATATATTTT	CASSPGQGNTIYF
TRBV27	TRBJ2-7	NA	NA	TGTGCCAGCAGATCACCCGGGACAATCTCCTACGAGCAGTACTTC	CASRSPGTISYEQYF
TRBV30	TRBJ1-4	NA	TRBD1	TGTGCCTGGAGTGTCGTGACAGGGGATGCGAAACTGTTTTTT	CAWSVVTGDAKLFF
TRBV5-4	TRBJ1-2	NA	NA	TGTGCCAGCAGCCCCGGGACATCCTATAACTATGGCTACACCTTC	CASSPGTSYNYGYTF
TRBV5-1	TRBJ2-3	NA	TRBD2	TGCGCCAGCAGCTCCATACTAGCGGGGGTTACAGATACGCAGTATTTT	CASSSILAGVTDTQYF
TRBV19	TRBJ1-2	NA	TRBD1	TGTGCCAGTAGTATAAGGACAGGTAATAGAGAACAAGATGGCTACACCTTC	CASSIRTGNREQDGYTF
TRBV5-6	TRBJ1-2	once	TRBD1	TGTGCCAGCAGCTTGTTTAGGCAGGGGGATCGAGGCTACACCTTC	CASSLFRQGDRGYTF
TRBV29-1	TRBJ1-1	few	NA	TGCAGCGGTAGACAAGTGAACACTGAAGCTTTCTTT	CSGRQVNTEAFF
TRBV5-6	TRBJ2-5	NA	TRBD2	TGTGCCAGCAAAAATGTCCTAGCGGGAGTTGGGGAGACCCAGTACTTC	CASKNVLAGVGETQYF
TRBV4-1	TRBJ1-2	NA	TRBD1	TGCGCCAGCAGCCAAACCCGGGACAGAGGTCTAGGGTACTATGGCTACACCTTC	CASSQTRDRGLGYYGYTF
TRBV11-2	TRBJ2-3	NA	TRBD1	TGTGCCAGCAGCTTAGTAGAGATCCGGACAGGGGAGACAGATACGCAGTATTTT	CASSLVEIRTGETDTQYF
TRBV7-3	TRBJ2-1	NA	NA	TGTGCCAGCAGCTTAGGAGGAGTAAATGAGCAGTTCTTC	CASSLGGVNEQFF
TRBV18	TRBJ1-5	NA	NA	TGTGCCAGCTCACCTGGACAGAACAATCAGCCCCAGCATTTT	CASSPGQNNQPQHF
TRBV2	TRBJ2-7	NA	NA	TGTGCCAGCAGTTTAAAATTACAGTACGAGCAGTACTTC	CASSLKLQYEQYF
TRBV6-2/TRBV6-3	TRBJ2-1	once	NA	TGTGCCAGCAGTTCCCTGCGAGGGAATGAGCAGTTCTTC	CASSSLRGNEQFF
TRBV5-1	TRBJ1-4	NA	NA	TGCGCCAGCAGCTTGCCGGGGGGACCCACTAATGAAAAACTGTTTTTT	CASSLPGGPTNEKLFF
TRBV9	TRBJ1-1	NA	NA	TGTGCCAGCAGCCCCCGACAGCGATCTATGAACACTGAAGCTTTCTTT	CASSPRQRSMNTEAFF
TRBV6-5	TRBJ1-5	NA	NA	TGTGCCAGCAGTCCCCCAGGGATTAATCAGCCCCAGCATTTT	CASSPPGINQPQHF
TRBV19	TRBJ1-2	once	NA	TGTGCCAGTAGAGCTTTGGACTATGGCTACACCTTC	CASRALDYGYTF
TRBV7-2	TRBJ2-7	NA	NA	TGTGCCAGCAGCACACAGCAGGGGACCGAGCAGTACTTC	CASSTQQGTEQYF
TRBV7-2	TRBJ2-7	NA	TRBD1	TGTGCCAGCAGCTTAGTTGGGGACAGCTACGAGCAGTACTTC	CASSLVGDSYEQYF
TRBV19	TRBJ2-5	NA	TRBD2	TGTGCCAGTAGTTCTTTCGGGATAGCGGGAAAAGAGACCCAGTACTTC	CASSSFGIAGKETQYF
TRBV29-1	TRBJ2-1	NA	NA	TGCAGCGTTGACCGAGGGTCGAATGAGCAGTTCTTC	CSVDRGSNEQFF
TRBV4-1	TRBJ1-2	NA	TRBD1	TGCGCCAGCAGCCAAGATCCAGACAGGGGATCGGTTGGCTACACCTTC	CASSQDPDRGSVGYTF